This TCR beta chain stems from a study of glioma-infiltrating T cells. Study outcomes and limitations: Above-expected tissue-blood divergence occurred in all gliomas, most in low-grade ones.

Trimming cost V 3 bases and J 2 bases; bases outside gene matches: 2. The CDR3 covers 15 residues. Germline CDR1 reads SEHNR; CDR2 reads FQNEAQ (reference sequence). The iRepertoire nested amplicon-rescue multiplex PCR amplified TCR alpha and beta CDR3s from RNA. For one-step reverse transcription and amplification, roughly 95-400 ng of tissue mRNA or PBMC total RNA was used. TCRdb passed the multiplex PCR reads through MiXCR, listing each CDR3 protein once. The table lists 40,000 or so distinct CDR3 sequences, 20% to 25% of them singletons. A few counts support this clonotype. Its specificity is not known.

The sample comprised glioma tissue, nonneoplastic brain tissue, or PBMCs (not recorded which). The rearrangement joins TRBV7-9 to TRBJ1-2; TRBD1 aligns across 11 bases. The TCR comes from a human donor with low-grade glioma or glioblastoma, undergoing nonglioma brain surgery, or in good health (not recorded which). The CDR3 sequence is CASSLWDRGNYGYTF. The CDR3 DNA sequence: TGTGCCAGCAGCTTGTGGGACAGGGGGAACTATGGCTACACCTTC.